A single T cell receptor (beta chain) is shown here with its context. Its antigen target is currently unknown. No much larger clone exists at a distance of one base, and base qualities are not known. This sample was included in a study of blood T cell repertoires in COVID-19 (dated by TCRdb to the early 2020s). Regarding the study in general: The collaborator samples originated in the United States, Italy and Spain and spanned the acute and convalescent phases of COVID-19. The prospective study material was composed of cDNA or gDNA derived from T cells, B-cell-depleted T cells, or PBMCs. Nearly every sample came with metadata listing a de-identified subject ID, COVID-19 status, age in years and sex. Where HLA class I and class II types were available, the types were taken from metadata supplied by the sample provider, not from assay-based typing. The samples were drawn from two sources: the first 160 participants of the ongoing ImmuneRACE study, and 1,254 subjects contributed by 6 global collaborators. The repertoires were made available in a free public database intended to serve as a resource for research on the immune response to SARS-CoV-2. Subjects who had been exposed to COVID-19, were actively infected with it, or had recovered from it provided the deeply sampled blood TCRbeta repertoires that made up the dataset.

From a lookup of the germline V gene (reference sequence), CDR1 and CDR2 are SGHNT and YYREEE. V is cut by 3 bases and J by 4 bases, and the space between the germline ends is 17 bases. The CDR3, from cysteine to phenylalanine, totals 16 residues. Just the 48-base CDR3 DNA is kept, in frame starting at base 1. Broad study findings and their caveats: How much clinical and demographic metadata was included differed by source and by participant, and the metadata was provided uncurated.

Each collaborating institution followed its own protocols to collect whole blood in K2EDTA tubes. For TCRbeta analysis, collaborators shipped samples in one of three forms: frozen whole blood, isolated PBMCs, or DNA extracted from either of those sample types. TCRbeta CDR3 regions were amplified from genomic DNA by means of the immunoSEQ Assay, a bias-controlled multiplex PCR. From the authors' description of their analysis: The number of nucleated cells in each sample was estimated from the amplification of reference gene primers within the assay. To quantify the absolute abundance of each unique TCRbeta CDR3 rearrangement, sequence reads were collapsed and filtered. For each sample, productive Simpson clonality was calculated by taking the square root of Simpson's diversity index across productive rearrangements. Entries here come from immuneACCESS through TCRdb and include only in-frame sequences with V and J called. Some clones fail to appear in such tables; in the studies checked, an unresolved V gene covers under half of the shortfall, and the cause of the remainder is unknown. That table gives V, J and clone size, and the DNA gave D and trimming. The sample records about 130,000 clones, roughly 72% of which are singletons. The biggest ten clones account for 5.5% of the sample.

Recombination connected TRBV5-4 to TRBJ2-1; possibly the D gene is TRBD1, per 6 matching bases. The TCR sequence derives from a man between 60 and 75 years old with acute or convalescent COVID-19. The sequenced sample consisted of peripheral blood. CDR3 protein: CASSSMGAPLYNEQFF. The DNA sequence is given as TGTGCCAGCAGCTCTATGGGGGCCCCCCTATACAATGAGCAGTTCTTC.